A single sample is the source of the 15 T cell receptor beta chains below, sequenced in a study of T cells after yellow fever vaccination. TCRdb used MiXCR to reprocess the 5' RACE reads, holding one entry per CDR3 protein. The table includes about 300,000 distinct CDR3 sequences, around 7% detected once. Sequenced material: PBMCs, taken 45 days after the first yellow fever vaccination. Source of these receptors: a man aged 18-30 years who received the YFV17D yellow fever vaccine.

The chain combines TRBV2 with TRBJ2-4; 7 positions agree with TRBD1. The CDR3 runs to 16 residues. V lost 4 bases and J lost 0; bases outside the gene matches: 6. Germline loops: CDR1 SNHLY, CDR2 FYNNEI. The CDR3 DNA reads TGTGCCAGCAGTGGGCTAGGGGGCCGAGCCAAAAACATTCAGTACTTC. The encoded protein is CASSGLGGRAKNIQYF.

The J gene is TRBJ2-3, the V gene TRBV7-9; 8 bases map to TRBD2. The length of the CDR3 is 15 residues. V lost 8 bases and J lost 1; bases outside the gene matches: 8. Germline V gene data show CDR1 as SEHNR and CDR2 as FQNEAQ (reference sequence). The CDR3 nucleotides read TGTGCCAGCGGCCTTGCGCGGGGGGGCACAGATACGCAGTATTTT. The encoded protein is CASGLARGGTDTQYF.

This clonotype appeared a few times. The chain couples TRBV7-8 to TRBJ1-5; TRBD1 might be the D (6 bases). Trimming shortened V by 2 bases and J by 4 bases, and 15 bases separated the two germline ends. The germline gives CDR1 SGHVS, CDR2 FQNEAQ. CDR3 length equals 16 residues. CDR3 in amino acids: CASSLSRDTQNQPQHF. DNA of the CDR3: TGTGCCAGCAGCTTATCCCGGGACACTCAAAATCAGCCCCAGCATTTT. Supplemented by reference TRBV7-8 and TRBJ1-5, the full variable domain reads GAGVSQSPRYKVAKRGQDVALRCDPISGHVSLFWYQQALGQGPEFLTYFQNEAQLDKSGLPSDRFFAERPEGSVSTLKIQRTQQEDSAVYLCASSLSRDTQNQPQHFGDGTRLSIL.

This clonotype was seen repeatedly, ten times or more. The rearrangement joins TRBV19 to TRBJ2-1; 9 bases agree with TRBD1. Per the germline V gene, CDR1 is LNHDA and CDR2 is SQIVND (reference sequence). The length of the CDR3 is 13 residues. With 4 bases clipped from V and 8 bases from J, the junction kept 3 bases outside the gene matches. CDR3 bases: TGTGCCAGTAGTAGGGACAGGGATGATGAGCAGTTCTTC. Translating it yields CASSRDRDDEQFF.

This clonotype appeared a few times. The chain joins TRBV20-1 to TRBJ1-4; the D is unclear. V was cut by 0 bases and J by 8 bases, with 13 bases left in between. Germline values: CDR1 DFQATT, CDR2 SNEGSKA (reference sequence). The CDR3 covers 14 residues. CDR3 DNA sequence: TGCAGTGCTAGAGATGCCCAGAATGGGGAAAAACTGTTTTTT. It specifies CSARDAQNGEKLFF.

On this clonotype itself: Germline is not matched at one junction end, which may reflect a read error. The chain is built from TRBV20-1 and TRBJ1-2; TRBD1 matches at 8 bases. Germline CDR1 reads DFQATT; CDR2 reads SNEGSKA (reference sequence). The CDR3 is 17 residues long. The CDR3 loop reads CCARNPIMDRDNYGYTF. The CDR3 DNA is TGCTGTGCTAGAAACCCTATTATGGACAGGGACAACTATGGCTACACCTTC.

This clonotype showed up many times. V is TRBV4-3 and J is TRBJ2-5; TRBD1 aligns across 7 bases. This CDR3 is built from 14 residues. V shed 3 bases and J 0 bases; nucleotides not matched to a gene: 1. Germline loops: CDR1 LGHNA, CDR2 YSLEER. The DNA of the CDR3 is TGCGCCAGCAGCCAGGGACAGTACCAAGAGACCCAGTACTTC. Amino acid sequence: CASSQGQYQETQYF.

This chain joins TRBV7-9 and TRBJ2-1; TRBD1 matches at 7 bases. The J segment lost 7 bases and the V segment lost 3 bases, leaving 12 bases of the junction unmatched. Germline loops: CDR1 SEHNR, CDR2 FQNEAQ (reference sequence). CDR3 length: 16 amino acids. CDR3 sequence: CASSLGLGGMNNEQFF. CDR3 coding DNA: TGTGCCAGCAGCTTGGGTTTAGGGGGCATGAATAATGAGCAGTTCTTC.

J is TRBJ2-2 and V is TRBV6-1; 9 bases are a match to TRBD1. V was pared by 3 bases and J by 8 bases, with 7 bases of the junction left unmatched. Per the germline V gene, CDR1 is MNHNS and CDR2 is SASEGT. The CDR3 extends over 15 amino acids. The CDR3 nucleotides are TGTGCCAGCAGTGATATACAGGGGGCACGGGGGGAGCTGTTTTTT. Translating it yields CASSDIQGARGELFF.

This clonotype was picked up a small number of times. The V gene is TRBV6-6, the J gene TRBJ2-3; D gene unclear. The CDR3 consists of 13 residues. Germline CDR1 is MNHNY and CDR2 is SVGAGI (reference sequence). The ends were cut back, 2 bases at V and 4 bases at J, with 7 bases in the middle. The CDR3 sequence: CASSYLLPDTQYF. The CDR3 DNA reads as TGTGCCAGCAGTTACCTTCTTCCAGATACGCAGTATTTT.

The sample holds a few counts of this clonotype. The chain uses TRBV5-1 and TRBJ2-1; TRBD1 or TRBD2 may be the D gene (5 bases each). The CDR3 has 13 residues. Germline CDR1 SGHRS, CDR2 YFSETQ. The ends were cut back, 4 bases at V and 6 bases at J, with 11 bases in the middle. CDR3 DNA: TGCGCCAGCAGCCAAGGGACGGCCAATGAGCAGTTCTTC. It translates to CASSQGTANEQFF.

This clonotype was picked up many times. The genes are TRBV3-1 and TRBJ1-1; no firm D call. Trimming took 4 bases from V and 8 from J, leaving 8 bases between them. Germline CDR1 LGHDT, CDR2 YNNKEL (reference sequence). There are 11 residues in the CDR3. In nucleotides, the CDR3 is TGTGCCAGCAGCCTGCAAGGAGAAGCTTTCTTT. Translated, it gives CASSLQGEAFF.

This clonotype was seen a few times. The chain has TRBV20-1 and TRBJ2-3; D unclear. CDR1 DFQATT and CDR2 SNEGSKA come from the germline V gene (reference sequence). With 2 bases removed from V and 0 bases from J, the gap between germline ends came to 12 bases. This CDR3 has 15 amino acids. In DNA form, the CDR3 reads TGCAGTGCTAGAAGGTTTGATTCTAGCACAGATACGCAGTATTTT. Translating it yields CSARRFDSSTDTQYF.

This clonotype was observed a few times. The CDR3 reads CASSYPGQLYNYGYTF. In DNA, the CDR3 is TGTGCCAGCAGTTACCCTGGACAGCTATACAACTATGGCTACACCTTC. The chain has TRBV6-2 or TRBV6-3 and TRBJ1-2; possibly TRBD1 for D (6 bases). There are 16 residues in the CDR3. V dropped 2 bases and J dropped 2 bases, with 15 bases sitting between them. Germline CDR1 MNHEY, CDR2 SVGEGT.

This clonotype was recorded many times. This chain joins TRBV7-2 and TRBJ2-3; possibly TRBD2 for D (6 bases). Germline-derived CDR1 and CDR2 are SGHTA and FQGNSA. The CDR3 has 16 amino acids. The V end lost 5 bases, the J end lost 1 base, and 16 bases lay between the germline ends. CDR3 protein: CASSPLRGMGTDTQYF. The CDR3 nucleotides read TGTGCCAGCAGCCCTCTCCGGGGGATGGGCACAGATACGCAGTATTTT.